This T cell receptor (beta chain) originates from a study of shared clonotypes between healthy human individuals. Study-level results: There were few donors, and this limited the genetic and exposure-history diversity represented. Compared with memory subsets, naive subsets generally had larger estimated richness.

Details on this clone: Antigen: not known.

Naive CD8 cells comprised CD45RO-negative, CCR7-positively selected cells, excluding terminally differentiated effector memory CD45RA+ cells. Donors were healthy HIV-negative adults without recent acute infections or vaccinations. Method: immunoSEQ multiplex PCR; TCRdb's copy keeps in-frame clones and lacks some. The table lists just over 2,000,000 clones, approximately 94% of them singletons. This clonotype originated in a man aged 18 to 29 in good health. The sequenced sample consisted of naive CD8+ T cells sorted from blood.

The CDR3 DNA reads as TGCGCCAGCAGCCTCCGGACTAGCGGGACGGCCACCGGGGAGCTGTTTTTT. This sequence encodes CASSLRTSGTATGELFF. This chain uses TRBV4-1 with TRBJ2-2; TRBD2 matches at 12 bases. In germline, CDR1 is MGHRA, CDR2 YSYEKL. Unmatched junction bases numbered 7, after V lost 4 bases and J lost 4 bases. The CDR3 runs to 17 residues.